A selection of T cell receptor beta chains follows, all from one sample in a study of cytomegalovirus exposure and HLA in healthy donors. Measured with immunoSEQ multiplex PCR; TCRdb has only the in-frame clones, and not every one. This sample has about 110,000 clones, with approximately 70% found just once. Sequenced sample: PBMCs. The receptors originated from a boy between 5 and 17 years old in good health and CMV-seronegative. Both conserved end residues are part of each CDR3. The D gene is left open where the match is weak. Clone size is shown for a subset of rows, as once, few, many or a class of expanded clone.

TRBD1,few,TRBV28,TRBJ2-7,CASSFPGTGSQYEQYF,TGTGCCAGCAGTTTCCCCGGGACAGGGAGTCAGTACGAGCAGTACTTC
NA,few,TRBV5-1,TRBJ2-7,CASTEDSSYEQYF,TGCGCCAGCACCGAGGACAGCTCCTACGAGCAGTACTTC
TRBD1,NA,TRBV29-1,TRBJ2-7,CSVGTGEVRQYF,TGCAGCGTTGGGACAGGGGAGGTGCGGCAGTACTTC
NA,few,TRBV10-1,TRBJ1-1,CASSRQLNTEAFF,TGCGCCAGCAGTCGACAATTGAACACTGAAGCTTTCTTT
NA,NA,TRBV30,TRBJ1-4,CAWSGGANEKLFF,TGTGCCTGGAGCGGGGGGGCTAATGAAAAACTGTTTTTT
TRBD1,NA,TRBV30,TRBJ2-4,CAWSPGPGGTKNIQYF,TGTGCCTGGAGCCCCGGCCCAGGGGGCACCAAAAACATTCAGTACTTC
TRBD1,NA,TRBV11-2,TRBJ2-7,CASSLDPGQGEQYF,TGTGCCAGCAGCTTAGACCCGGGACAGGGAGAGCAGTACTTC
TRBD2,NA,TRBV7-2,TRBJ2-1,CASSLVAAGGPHEQFF,TGTGCCAGCAGCTTAGTCGCAGCGGGGGGCCCACATGAGCAGTTCTTC
NA,NA,TRBV29-1,TRBJ1-1,CSFFPRGTEAFF,TGCAGCTTTTTCCCCAGGGGCACTGAAGCTTTCTTT
NA,few,TRBV10-3,TRBJ1-1,CAISTPGNTEAFF,TGTGCCATCTCCACCCCAGGGAACACTGAAGCTTTCTTT
NA,NA,TRBV29-1,TRBJ1-4,CSVGPGLNNEKLFF,TGCAGCGTTGGACCGGGACTGAATAATGAAAAACTGTTTTTT
TRBD1,NA,TRBV6-5,TRBJ2-2,CASSRGTGATGELFF,TGTGCCAGCAGCAGAGGGACAGGGGCCACCGGGGAGCTGTTTTTT
TRBD2,NA,TRBV6-5,TRBJ2-3,CASSSGSSGTDTEYF,TGTGCCAGCAGTAGCGGGAGTTCGGGCACAGATACGGAGTATTTT
TRBD1,NA,TRBV5-6,TRBJ1-6,CASSRVGQAYNSPLHF,TGTGCCAGCAGCCGGGTGGGACAGGCGTATAATTCACCCCTCCACTTT
TRBD2,once,TRBV30,TRBJ2-1,CAWSPRGLAGISYNEQFF,TGTGCCTGGAGCCCACGAGGACTAGCGGGTATCTCCTACAATGAGCAGTTCTTC
NA,NA,TRBV7-6,TRBJ2-5,CASRAVPGETQYF,TGTGCCAGCAGGGCAGTACCAGGGGAGACCCAGTACTTC
TRBD1,once,TRBV27,TRBJ1-4,CASSPGQINEKLFF,TGTGCCAGCAGCCCGGGACAGATTAATGAAAAACTGTTTTTT
NA,NA,TRBV19,TRBJ1-5,CASTLTGSNQPQHF,TGTGCCAGTACCTTGACAGGTAGCAATCAGCCCCAGCATTTT
TRBD2,NA,TRBV5-1,TRBJ2-5,CASRWAGEGETQYF,TGCGCCAGCAGGTGGGCGGGAGAGGGAGAGACCCAGTACTTC
NA,once,TRBV11-2,TRBJ1-1,CASRGEVTEAFF,TGTGCCAGCAGGGGGGAGGTTACTGAAGCTTTCTTT
NA,NA,TRBV4-3,TRBJ2-5,CASSHAGVGGQETQYF,TGCGCCAGCAGCCATGCAGGGGTAGGAGGCCAAGAGACCCAGTACTTC
NA,few,TRBV7-9,TRBJ2-7,CASDGLNSNEQYF,TGTGCCAGCGATGGACTGAACTCGAACGAGCAGTACTTC
TRBD1,NA,TRBV7-6,TRBJ1-6,CASSLRQGSPLHF,TGTGCCAGCAGCCTTCGACAGGGATCACCCCTCCACTTT
NA,NA,TRBV12-5,TRBJ2-5,CASGLATRRGQETQYF,TGTGCTAGTGGTTTGGCCACTCGACGGGGGCAAGAGACCCAGTACTTC
TRBD2,NA,TRBV27,TRBJ2-7,CASRGPGLEYEQYF,TGTGCCAGCAGGGGACCGGGACTAGAATACGAGCAGTACTTC
NA,once,TRBV7-3,TRBJ1-1,CASSFGQTTEAFF,TGTGCCAGCAGCTTTGGACAGACCACTGAAGCTTTCTTT
TRBD2,once,TRBV6-5,TRBJ2-1,CASSYQTGGNEQFF,TGTGCCAGCAGTTATCAGACGGGAGGCAATGAGCAGTTCTTC
TRBD2,NA,TRBV28,TRBJ2-7,CASSFRLAGGTGTYEQYF,TGTGCCAGCAGTTTCCGTCTAGCGGGGGGCACGGGAACCTACGAGCAGTACTTC
NA,NA,TRBV7-7,TRBJ1-5,CASSQGFDQPQHF,TGTGCTAGCTCACAGGGCTTCGATCAGCCCCAGCATTTT
TRBD2,NA,TRBV4-2,TRBJ2-1,CASSPPGSGRLSEQFF,TGTGCCAGCAGCCCGCCGGGATCCGGGAGGTTAAGTGAGCAGTTCTTC
NA,NA,TRBV10-1,TRBJ1-6,CASSPAQPFSSYNSPLHF,TGCGCCAGCAGTCCTGCTCAACCGTTTAGCTCCTATAATTCACCCCTCCACTTT
NA,NA,TRBV28,TRBJ2-1,CASSLWAREQFF,TGTGCCAGCAGTTTATGGGCTAGGGAGCAGTTCTTC
NA,few,TRBV5-6,TRBJ1-1,CASSLAGSNTEAFF,TGTGCCAGCAGCCTTGCCGGGTCGAACACTGAAGCTTTCTTT
NA,NA,TRBV5-1,TRBJ2-7,CASSHTPGASNEQYF,TGCGCCAGCAGCCATACCCCAGGGGCTAGCAACGAGCAGTACTTC
TRBD1,few,TRBV29-1,TRBJ1-1,CSVGGTGRFAEAFF,TGCAGCGTCGGGGGGACAGGGAGGTTCGCTGAAGCTTTCTTT
TRBD1,NA,TRBV6-1,TRBJ1-5,CASSGETGGYQPQHF,TGTGCCAGCAGTGGCGAGACAGGGGGCTATCAGCCCCAGCATTTT
NA,few,TRBV6-6,TRBJ2-7,CASTLGAFYEQYF,TGTGCCAGCACCCTGGGAGCATTCTACGAGCAGTACTTC
NA,few,TRBV5-6,TRBJ1-2,CASSFTGGYTF,TGTGCCAGCAGCTTCACCGGTGGCTACACCTTC
NA,NA,TRBV7-2,TRBJ1-5,CASSFLKQPQHF,TGTGCCAGCAGCTTCCTAAAACAGCCCCAGCATTTT
TRBD2,NA,TRBV18,TRBJ2-3,CASSPLASGGGDTQYF,TGTGCCAGCTCACCTTTGGCTAGCGGGGGAGGAGATACGCAGTATTTT
TRBD2,NA,TRBV29-1,TRBJ2-7,CSVEGSGSIYEQYF,TGCAGCGTTGAAGGCAGCGGGAGCATCTACGAGCAGTACTTC
TRBD2,NA,TRBV9,TRBJ2-1,CASSAQLLAGGPRDEQFF,TGTGCCAGCAGCGCCCAGTTGCTAGCGGGAGGGCCGAGGGATGAGCAGTTCTTC
TRBD1,NA,TRBV4-3,TRBJ1-4,CASSRGTGDREKLFF,TGCGCCAGCAGCCGCGGGACAGGGGATCGAGAAAAACTGTTTTTT
TRBD2,NA,TRBV28,TRBJ2-7,CASRRGLALEQYF,TGTGCCAGCCGTCGGGGACTAGCCCTCGAGCAGTACTTC
NA,NA,TRBV18,TRBJ2-1,CASSQLQGNEQFF,TGTGCCAGCTCACAATTACAGGGCAATGAGCAGTTCTTC
NA,NA,TRBV29-1,TRBJ1-1,CSVDPRTDTEAFF,TGCAGCGTTGATCCAAGGACAGACACTGAAGCTTTCTTT
TRBD2,NA,TRBV9,TRBJ2-3,CASSGAGSGSGVRDTQYF,TGTGCCAGCAGCGGGGCGGGTAGCGGGAGTGGAGTTAGAGATACGCAGTATTTT
TRBD1,NA,TRBV19,TRBJ2-7,CASSPLWTGTGEQYF,TGTGCCAGTAGTCCTTTATGGACAGGGACTGGCGAGCAGTACTTC
NA,NA,TRBV4-1,TRBJ2-1,CASSQVLGVGRDLGNEQFF,TGCGCCAGCAGCCAAGTTCTCGGTGTAGGGCGGGATTTAGGAAATGAGCAGTTCTTC
NA,NA,TRBV5-1,TRBJ2-3,CASSLTPADTQYF,TGCGCCAGCAGCTTGACACCAGCGGATACGCAGTATTTT
TRBD2,NA,TRBV29-1,TRBJ2-7,CSVEVQRGYSYEQYF,TGCAGCGTTGAGGTCCAGCGGGGGTACTCCTACGAGCAGTACTTC
TRBD1,NA,TRBV5-6,TRBJ1-2,CASSPGTGTKDF,TGTGCCAGCAGCCCGGGGACAGGAACTAAAGACTTC
TRBD1,NA,TRBV7-9,TRBJ1-6,CASQQGALHSPLHF,TGTGCCAGCCAGCAGGGGGCTCTACATTCACCCCTCCACTTT
TRBD1,NA,TRBV5-1,TRBJ1-1,CASSRGTGDTEAFF,TGCGCCAGCAGCCGTGGGACAGGCGACACTGAAGCTTTCTTT
TRBD1,NA,TRBV29-1,TRBJ2-7,CSANRQGHEQYF,TGCAGCGCTAACAGACAGGGTCACGAGCAGTACTTC
NA,few,TRBV7-9,TRBJ2-5,CASSSKFGGRVETQYF,TGTGCCAGCAGCTCGAAGTTCGGGGGTAGGGTGGAGACCCAGTACTTC
NA,NA,TRBV7-9,TRBJ1-2,CASSLTGTDGYTF,TGTGCCAGCAGCTTAACAGGGACGGATGGCTACACCTTC
NA,NA,TRBV28,TRBJ1-1,CASSFLGAANTEAFF,TGTGCCAGCAGTTTTCTTGGGGCGGCGAACACTGAAGCTTTCTTT
TRBD1,NA,TRBV30,TRBJ1-1,CAWSVQGATEAFF,TGTGCCTGGAGTGTACAGGGGGCCACTGAAGCTTTCTTT
NA,NA,TRBV7-2,TRBJ2-5,CASSLVGSVGQETQYF,TGTGCCAGCAGCTTAGTTGGTAGCGTTGGCCAAGAGACCCAGTACTTC